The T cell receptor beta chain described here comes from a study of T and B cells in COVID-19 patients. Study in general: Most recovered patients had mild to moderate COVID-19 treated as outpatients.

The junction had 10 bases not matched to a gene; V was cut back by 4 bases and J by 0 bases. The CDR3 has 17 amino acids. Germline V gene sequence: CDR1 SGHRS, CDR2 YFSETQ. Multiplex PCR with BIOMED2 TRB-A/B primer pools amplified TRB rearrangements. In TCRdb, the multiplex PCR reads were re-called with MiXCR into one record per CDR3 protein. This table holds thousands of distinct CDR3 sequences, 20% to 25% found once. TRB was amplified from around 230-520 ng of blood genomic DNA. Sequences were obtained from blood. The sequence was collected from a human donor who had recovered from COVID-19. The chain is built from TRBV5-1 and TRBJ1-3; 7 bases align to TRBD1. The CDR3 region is CASSPGDRLGSGNTIYF. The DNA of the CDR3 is TGCGCCAGCAGCCCCGGGGACAGACTAGGCTCTGGAAACACCATATATTTT.